This record concerns one TCR beta chain sequence. The antigen is undetermined. These data belong to a study of T cell responses to AZD1222 COVID-19 vaccine. Study observations and caveats: Baseline seropositivity characterized only a handful of AZD1222 recipients. Researchers report vaccine-associated CD4 TCRs spanning spike, with dominance at 160-218 and 743-854. Clonal diversity was possibly underestimated, and white British individuals and females predominated among donors. Within unmutated variant regions lay the reported targets of nearly half of spike-specific TCRs.

Germline assignment: CDR1 SGHTS and CDR2 YDEGEE. Trimming cost V 0 bases and J 6 bases; bases outside gene matches: 7. This CDR3 region has 15 residues. Libraries were prepared by immunoSEQ multiplex PCR; TCRdb keeps only in-frame clonotypes and omits some of them. Of 200,000 or so clones listed, about 93% are singletons. The sequenced sample was peripheral blood, obtained 28 days after the second AZD1222 dose. This TCR was recovered from an adult who received the AZD1222 COVID-19 vaccine. This chain uses TRBV5-8 with TRBJ1-2; 8 nucleotides align to TRBD1. This CDR3 is CASSLGQGIPHGYTF. In DNA form, the CDR3 reads TGTGCCAGCAGCTTGGGACAGGGGATACCGCATGGCTACACCTTC.